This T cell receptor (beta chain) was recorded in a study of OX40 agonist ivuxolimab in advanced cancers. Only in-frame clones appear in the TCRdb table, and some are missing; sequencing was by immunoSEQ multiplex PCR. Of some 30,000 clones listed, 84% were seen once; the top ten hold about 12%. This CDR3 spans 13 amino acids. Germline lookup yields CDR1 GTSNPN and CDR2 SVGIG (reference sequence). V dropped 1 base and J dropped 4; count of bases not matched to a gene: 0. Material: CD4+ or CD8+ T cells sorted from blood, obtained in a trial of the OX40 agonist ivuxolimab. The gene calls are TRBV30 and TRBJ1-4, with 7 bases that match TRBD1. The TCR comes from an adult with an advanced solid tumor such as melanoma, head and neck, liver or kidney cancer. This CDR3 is CAWSGDSNEKLFF. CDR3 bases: TGTGCCTGGAGTGGGGACAGTAATGAAAAACTGTTTTTT.